The 24 T cell receptor beta chains below come from one sample, sequenced in a study of blood T cell repertoires in COVID-19 (dated by TCRdb to 2018 to 2020). Libraries came from the immunoSEQ multiplex PCR assay. TCRdb limited this immuneACCESS table to in-frame rearrangements with V and J called. A share of clones is missing; checked studies link under half to unresolved V genes, and the rest is unexplained. The sample includes about 190,000 clones, with around 83% observed a single time. Jointly, the top ten make up roughly 2.9% of the sample. The sequenced material came from peripheral blood. The receptors stem from a man in his fifties with active or convalescent COVID-19.

The V gene is TRBV5-1, the J gene TRBJ2-7, with 8 nucleotides matching TRBD1. Germline V gives CDR1 SGHRS, CDR2 YFSETQ. V lost 4 bases and J lost 4; bases outside the gene matches: 13. This CDR3 is 16 amino acids long. CDR3 sequence (DNA): TGCGCCAGCAGCGCGGGACAGGCGATCAGTTCGTACGAGCAGTACTTC. Translating it yields CASSAGQAISSYEQYF.

The V gene is TRBV5-4, the J gene TRBJ2-5; TRBD2 matches at 9 bases. The CDR3 extends over 16 amino acids. The junction had 10 bases not matched to a gene; V was cut back by 4 bases and J by 3 bases. Per the germline V gene, CDR1 is SGHNT and CDR2 is YYREEE (reference sequence). CDR3 in amino acids: CASSPAGAGGKETQYF. The CDR3 region has the DNA TGTGCCAGCAGCCCGGCGGGAGCGGGGGGTAAAGAGACCCAGTACTTC.

This clone was recorded a few times. J is TRBJ1-5 and V is TRBV19; no firm D call. Trimming removed 5 bases at V and 0 bases at J, with 5 bases between. The germline V gene has CDR1 LNHDA and CDR2 SQIVND (reference sequence). The CDR3 covers 13 residues. CDR3 amino acids: CASSPYSNQPQHF. The CDR3 bases are TGTGCCAGTAGTCCGTATAGCAATCAGCCCCAGCATTTT.

This clone has just one count. The gene calls are TRBV5-4 and TRBJ2-7; 13 bases fit TRBD2. The trim removed 2 bases at V and 3 bases at J, leaving 5 bases unmatched. The CDR3 totals 16 residues. Germline CDR1 SGHNT, CDR2 YYREEE (reference sequence). This CDR3 is CASSLGTSGVSYEQYF. The CDR3 DNA reads TGTGCCAGCAGCTTAGGGACTAGCGGGGTTAGCTACGAGCAGTACTTC.

Concerning this clone: A read error may produce the germline difference seen at one junction end. The V gene is TRBV7-8, the J gene TRBJ1-5; TRBD1 is a possible D gene (5 bases). The CDR3 is 13 residues long. Germline assignment: CDR1 SGHVS and CDR2 FQNEAQ. As DNA, the CDR3 is TGTGCCAGCAGCTTAAATGAGGGAGGGGAGGGAACATTT. Protein product: CASSLNEGGEGTF. Full variable domain (missing parts from reference TRBV7-8 and TRBJ1-5): GAGVSQSPRYKVAKRGQDVALRCDPISGHVSLFWYQQALGQGPEFLTYFQNEAQLDKSGLPSDRFFAERPEGSVSTLKIQRTQQEDSAVYLCASSLNEGGEGTFGDGTRLSIL.

The rearrangement links TRBV30 to TRBJ1-5, with a weak D call TRBD1 (6 bases). From germline, CDR1 is GTSNPN and CDR2 SVGIG (reference sequence). The CDR3 contains 16 residues. V shed 2 bases and J shed 3 bases, with 17 bases lying between them. CDR3 protein: CAWSSGVQGYNQPQHF. The CDR3 DNA reads as TGTGCCTGGAGTAGTGGGGTGCAGGGGTACAATCAGCCCCAGCATTTT.

The rearrangement joins TRBV19 to TRBJ1-4, with a tentative D call TRBD1 (5 bases). Trimming shortened V by 6 bases and J by 8 bases, and 16 bases separated the two germline ends. The CDR3 loop spans 14 amino acids. Germline V gene data show CDR1 as LNHDA and CDR2 as SQIVND (reference sequence). CDR3 nucleotide sequence: TGTGCCAGTAGCCCCGGGGGAGGGCGAGAAAAACTGTTTTTT. Translated: CASSPGGGREKLFF.

V is TRBV2 and J is TRBJ2-1; TRBD2 matches at 7 bases. CDR1 and CDR2 from the germline V gene are SNHLY and FYNNEI. Trimming cost V 7 bases and J 4 bases; bases outside gene matches: 7. This CDR3 is 14 amino acids long. The DNA of the CDR3 is TGTGCCAGCACCGAGGGAGGGCCGTACAATGAGCAGTTCTTC. It encodes CASTEGGPYNEQFF.

This clone was observed a handful of times. The CDR3 DNA reads TGTGCCAGCAGCTTATCAAGAGATGGCTACACCTTC. This gives the protein CASSLSRDGYTF. The chain uses TRBV7-9 and TRBJ1-2; no definite D call. Per the germline V gene, CDR1 is SEHNR and CDR2 is FQNEAQ (reference sequence). The CDR3 loop spans 12 amino acids. The germline V and J ends were trimmed by 2 bases and 6 bases, with 7 bases remaining between them.

This clone appeared a few times. The rearrangement joins TRBV5-1 to TRBJ1-1; the match to TRBD1 covers 11 bases. CDR1 SGHRS and CDR2 YFSETQ come from the germline V gene. V lost 4 bases, J lost 11 bases, and 13 bases stayed unmatched. The CDR3 is 15 amino acids. Written as DNA, the CDR3 is TGCGCCAGCAGCCTCCCCAGTCGGACAGGGGGCGGCGCTTTCTTT. Protein sequence: CASSLPSRTGGGAFF.

This rearrangement joins TRBV28 to TRBJ1-1; perhaps TRBD1 as D (6 bases). The CDR3 covers 15 residues. The V gene's germline CDR1 is MDHEN and CDR2 SYDVKM. V dropped 5 bases and J dropped 3 bases, with 16 bases sitting between them. CDR3 in DNA: TGTGCCAGCAGTCCGGGGGGGGCCTCTGACACTGAAGCTTTCTTT. Amino acids: CASSPGGASDTEAFF.

The gene calls are TRBV6-5 and TRBJ1-6, with D perhaps matching TRBD1 (5 bases). The CDR3 totals 15 residues. V lost 7 bases and J 2 bases, leaving 12 bases between the germline ends. The germline V gene encodes CDR1 MNHEY and CDR2 SVGAGI. The CDR3 loop reads CASTGRVTYNSPLHF. The CDR3 coding sequence is TGTGCCAGCACCGGCAGGGTTACCTATAATTCACCCCTCCACTTT.

This clone was seen a single time. The chain joins TRBV5-4 to TRBJ2-5, with TRBD1 matching over 7 bases. Germline CDR1 SGHNT, CDR2 YYREEE (reference sequence). V lost 5 bases to trimming and J lost 2 bases; unmatched junction nucleotides: 3. CDR3 length equals 13 residues. The CDR3 nucleotides are TGTGCCAGCAGGGCGGACAGGCAAGAGACCCAGTACTTC. This encodes CASRADRQETQYF.

The rearrangement links TRBV5-4 to TRBJ2-1; the match to TRBD2 covers 7 bases. The CDR3 length is 16 residues. With 2 bases clipped from V and 4 bases from J, the junction kept 9 bases outside the gene matches. Germline CDR1 reads SGHNT; CDR2 reads YYREEE (reference sequence). In DNA, the CDR3 is TGTGCCAGCAGCTTCAGGTTTGCTAGCGGATACAATGAGCAGTTCTTC. As protein: CASSFRFASGYNEQFF.

This clone was detected only a few times. V and J are TRBV28 and TRBJ1-1; D is perhaps TRBD1 (5 bases). V was shortened by 3 bases and J by 11 bases, with 19 bases between the two germline ends. Germline V lookup: CDR1 MDHEN, CDR2 SYDVKM. This CDR3 spans 14 amino acids. CDR3 sequence (DNA): TGTGCCAGCAGTTTGGGTAGGGGCCTTTTATGGGCTTTCTTT. As protein: CASSLGRGLLWAFF.

V is TRBV5-1 and J is TRBJ1-1, with TRBD1 matching 8 bases. CDR1 and CDR2 from the germline V gene are SGHRS and YFSETQ. The CDR3 spans 14 residues. Germline trimming cut 3 bases from V and 4 bases from J; bases unmatched to any gene: 5. The CDR3: CASSSYTGGTEAFF. The CDR3 nucleotides read TGCGCCAGCAGCTCCTATACAGGGGGCACTGAAGCTTTCTTT. The full variable domain, completed using reference TRBV5-1 and TRBJ1-1, is KAGVTQTPRYLIKTRGQQVTLSCSPISGHRSVSWYQQTPGQGLQFLFEYFSETQRNKGNFPGRFSGRQFSNSRSEMNVSTLELGDSALYLCASSSYTGGTEAFFGQGTRLTVV.

This chain joins TRBV6-5 and TRBJ1-4, with D possibly TRBD1 on 5 matching bases. The V gene's germline CDR1 is MNHEY and CDR2 SVGAGI. Trimming took 11 bases from V and 1 from J, leaving 11 bases between them. This CDR3 spans 13 amino acids. The CDR3 reads CAAETGTNEKLFF. The CDR3 DNA reads as TGTGCCGCAGAAACAGGAACTAATGAAAAACTGTTTTTT.

This chain joins TRBV10-3 and TRBJ2-1, with 7 bases that match TRBD1. With V trimmed by 6 bases and J by 4 bases, 9 bases remained unmatched. The CDR3 spans 15 residues. The germline CDR1 and CDR2 sequences are ENHRY and SYGVKD. This CDR3 is CAIRPQGSVYNEQFF. CDR3 bases: TGTGCCATCAGGCCACAGGGGTCGGTTTACAATGAGCAGTTCTTC.

The chain's CDR3 is CASSPPGQPLSSGNTIYF. The CDR3 DNA sequence: TGTGCCAGCAGCCCCCCCGGACAGCCCTTGAGCTCTGGAAACACCATATATTTT. The V call is TRBV28, the J call TRBJ1-3; maybe TRBD1 (6 bases). CDR1 is MDHEN and CDR2 is SYDVKM in the germline V gene. V shed 6 bases and J shed 0 bases, with 21 bases lying between them. The CDR3 totals 18 residues.

The genes are TRBV11-2 and TRBJ2-6; 8 nucleotides line up with TRBD1. Germline V gene sequence: CDR1 SGHAT, CDR2 FQNNGV. The V gene end was trimmed by 4 bases and the J gene end by 0 bases; junction bases not matched to a gene: 8. The CDR3 is made up of 18 amino acids. DNA for the CDR3: TGTGCCAGCAGCTCACTACCGGGACAGGTCTCTGGGGCCAACGTCCTGACTTTC. This gives the protein CASSSLPGQVSGANVLTF.

J is TRBJ2-7 and V is TRBV28, with a possible D match to TRBD2 (6 bases). Trimming left V 8 bases short and J 7 bases short, with 18 bases between. Germline assignment: CDR1 MDHEN and CDR2 SYDVKM. CDR3 size: 13 residues. CDR3 sequence: CASVWTGAGEQYF. DNA for the CDR3: TGTGCCAGCGTGTGGACTGGGGCGGGGGAGCAGTACTTC.

The rearrangement joins TRBV5-1 to TRBJ1-1; unclear D gene. The CDR3 loop spans 12 amino acids. V lost 1 base, J lost 4 bases, and 5 bases lay in between. Germline CDR1 reads SGHRS; CDR2 reads YFSETQ. The CDR3 DNA is TGCGCCAGCAGCTTGACAGCCACTGAAGCTTTCTTT. This gives the protein CASSLTATEAFF.

This chain joins TRBV10-2 and TRBJ2-7, with D possibly being TRBD2 (5 bases). V lost 6 bases and J 0 bases, leaving 12 bases between the germline ends. Germline V gives CDR1 WSHSY, CDR2 SAAADI. CDR3 length: 14 amino acids. CDR3 in amino acids: CASREVADSYEQYF. Here the CDR3 DNA reads TGCGCCAGCAGGGAGGTCGCAGACTCCTACGAGCAGTACTTC.

The genes are TRBV5-1 and TRBJ1-1; 9 bases fit TRBD1. The CDR3 extends over 15 amino acids. V shed 0 bases and J 4 bases; nucleotides not matched to a gene: 4. From germline, CDR1 is SGHRS and CDR2 YFSETQ. The CDR3 spells CASSLEPGQGTEAFF. In DNA form, the CDR3 reads TGCGCCAGCAGCTTGGAACCGGGACAGGGCACTGAAGCTTTCTTT.